These 26 T cell receptor beta chains came from one sample sequenced in a study of shared clonotypes between healthy human individuals. Clones were read by immunoSEQ multiplex PCR, and TCRdb kept only the in-frame ones, dropping some. The table lists under 1,900,000 clones, approximately 98.5% of them singletons. The sample was naive CD4+ T cells sorted from blood. As to subset: CD45RA+ positively selected. Receptor source: a man between 25 and 39 years old in good health.

This chain joins TRBV5-1 and TRBJ2-7; 9 bases line up with TRBD1. Germline CDR1 SGHRS, CDR2 YFSETQ. Losses at the gene ends were 2 bases for V and 4 bases for J; bases not matched to a gene: 10. The CDR3 is 16 residues long. The CDR3 bases are TGCGCCAGCAGCTTCAGTATCGGACAGGGGACATACGAGCAGTACTTC. Translated, it gives CASSFSIGQGTYEQYF.

This chain links TRBV25-1 with TRBJ2-7; 8 nucleotides match TRBD2. The junction had 8 bases not matched to a gene; V was cut back by 6 bases and J by 4 bases. CDR3 length equals 14 residues. Germline CDR1 is MGHDK and CDR2 is SYGVNS. The chain's CDR3 is CASRGAGENYEQYF. The CDR3 DNA is TGTGCCAGCAGAGGAGCGGGAGAGAATTACGAGCAGTACTTC.

The chain joins TRBV9 to TRBJ1-1; D is uncertain. The germline CDR1 and CDR2 sequences are SGDLS and YYNGEE. There are 16 residues in the CDR3. V gave up 4 bases and J gave up 0 bases, with 16 bases separating them. The CDR3 region is CASSRNPDRLNTEAFF. The CDR3 DNA reads as TGTGCCAGCAGCCGCAACCCCGACCGTCTGAACACTGAAGCTTTCTTT.

The CDR3 is CASRHENRGLEKLFF. The CDR3 DNA sequence: TGCGCCAGCAGACATGAGAACAGGGGGCTTGAAAAACTGTTTTTT. This chain connects TRBV5-1 to TRBJ1-4; 9 positions agree with TRBD1. The CDR3 is 15 amino acids. J gave up 7 bases and V 5 bases, and 9 bases lay outside the gene matches. The germline CDR1 and CDR2 sequences are SGHRS and YFSETQ.

This sequence joins TRBV30 and TRBJ2-1; D is ambiguous. Trimming stripped 2 bases from V and 13 bases from J, with 12 bases between. Germline values: CDR1 GTSNPN, CDR2 SVGIG (reference sequence). This CDR3 is 11 amino acids long. CDR3 protein: CAWSRSGVQFF. CDR3 in DNA: TGTGCCTGGAGTAGGTCAGGAGTACAGTTCTTC. Looking up the rest from reference TRBV30 and TRBJ2-1 gives the full variable domain: SQTIHQWPATLVQPVGSPLSLECTVEGTSNPNLYWYRQAAGRGLQLLFYSVGIGQISSEVPQNLSASRPQDRQFILSSKKLLLSDSGFYLCAWSRSGVQFFGPGTRLTVL.

The gene calls are TRBV2 and TRBJ2-7, with D possibly being TRBD1 (5 bases). CDR1 is SNHLY, CDR2 FYNNEI, per germline. Trimming shortened V by 10 bases and J by 3 bases, and 19 bases separated the two germline ends. This CDR3 comprises 14 residues. As DNA, the CDR3 is TGTGCCACCACAACAGGCGCTCGGAGCTACGAGCAGTACTTC. It yields the protein CATTTGARSYEQYF.

The rearrangement joins TRBV14 to TRBJ1-2; D is uncertain. In germline, CDR1 is SGHDN, CDR2 FVKESK. V was clipped by 1 base and J by 5 bases, with 14 bases between them. The CDR3 contains 15 residues. The CDR3 DNA reads as TGTGCCAGCAGCCAAGTTACGAGCAACCATTATGGCTACACCTTC. Protein product: CASSQVTSNHYGYTF.

The gene calls are TRBV6-5 and TRBJ2-7; 7 nucleotides line up with TRBD2. There are 13 residues in the CDR3. V lost 5 bases, J lost 0 bases, and 1 base stayed unmatched. Germline values: CDR1 MNHEY, CDR2 SVGAGI. The chain's CDR3 is CASSGGSSYEQYF. Here the CDR3 DNA reads TGTGCCAGCAGTGGCGGGAGCTCCTACGAGCAGTACTTC.

The V call is TRBV13, the J call TRBJ1-1; D remains ambiguous. This CDR3 is built from 10 residues. The V gene lost 8 bases and the J gene lost 9 bases, with 10 bases spanning the gap. The germline V gene has CDR1 PRHDT and CDR2 FYEKMQ (reference sequence). The CDR3 DNA reads TGTGCCAGCCTTCCTACGCAAGCTTTCTTT. Translated: CASLPTQAFF.

This chain's CDR3 is CARAGGGPPNLYEQYF. The CDR3 nucleotides read TGTGCCAGGGCTGGAGGGGGCCCACCAAACTTATACGAGCAGTACTTC. The V and J genes are TRBV27 and TRBJ2-7; perhaps TRBD1 as D (7 bases). V lost 9 bases to trimming and J lost 4 bases, with 25 bases between them. CDR1 is MNHEY, CDR2 SMNVEV, per germline (reference sequence). The CDR3 runs 16 residues.

V usage is TRBV13 and J usage is TRBJ2-7, with D unclear. V shed 2 bases and J shed 3 bases, with 8 bases lying between them. Germline CDR1 is PRHDT and CDR2 is FYEKMQ (reference sequence). The CDR3 has 13 residues. CDR3 DNA sequence: TGTGCCAGCAGCTTACGGGTACTCTACGAGCAGTACTTC. The encoded protein is CASSLRVLYEQYF.

For this clone: The sample contains more than one DNA sequence encoding this CDR3. The V and J genes are TRBV5-1 and TRBJ1-1, with 7 positions matching TRBD1. V gave up 4 bases and J gave up 0 bases; unmatched junction bases: 3. The V gene's germline CDR1 is SGHRS and CDR2 YFSETQ. The CDR3 contains 14 residues. Written as DNA, the CDR3 is TGCGCCAGCAGCCCGGACAGGCTGAACACTGAAGCTTTCTTT. Translation gives CASSPDRLNTEAFF.

V usage is TRBV29-1 and J usage is TRBJ2-5; the D gene could be TRBD1 or TRBD2 (5 bases each). The germline V gene has CDR1 SQVTM and CDR2 ANQGSEA. This CDR3 comprises 14 residues. Trimming left V 3 bases short and J 5 bases short, with 16 bases between. The CDR3 DNA sequence: TGCAGCGTTGAGAGGGACCTCTCCACGGAGACCCAGTACTTC. The encoded protein is CSVERDLSTETQYF.

In regard to this clone: Other DNA sequences in this specimen translate into the identical CDR3. The V gene is TRBV6-5, the J gene TRBJ2-7; D not certain. Germline V gene data show CDR1 as MNHEY and CDR2 as SVGAGI. V dropped 7 bases and J dropped 0 bases, with 10 bases sitting between them. The CDR3 consists of 13 residues. For the CDR3, the DNA is TGTGCCAGCACCTCCTCGTCCTCCTACGAGCAGTACTTC. Translating it yields CASTSSSSYEQYF.

The V gene is TRBV29-1, the J gene TRBJ2-7; 12 bases line up with TRBD1. Germline V CDR1 and CDR2: SQVTM, ANQGSEA. The CDR3 runs 13 residues. Germline trimming cut 6 bases from V and 4 bases from J; bases unmatched to any gene: 4. The CDR3 region is CSVGTGGTYEQYF. CDR3 nucleotides: TGCAGCGTGGGGACAGGGGGCACGTACGAGCAGTACTTC.

J is TRBJ2-3 and V is TRBV11-2, with 7 nucleotides matching TRBD1. The CDR3 has 15 amino acids. Germline lookup yields CDR1 SGHAT and CDR2 FQNNGV. V lost 5 bases, J lost 6 bases, and 11 bases stayed unmatched. CDR3 DNA sequence: TGTGCCAGCAGCCCAAGACAGGGCACCCCTGATACGCAGTATTTT. This sequence encodes CASSPRQGTPDTQYF.

The chain is built from TRBV7-9 and TRBJ1-5; 9 bases line up with TRBD1. V lost 1 base, J lost 3 bases, and 7 bases stayed unmatched. The CDR3 sequence is 17 residues long. Germline V gives CDR1 SEHNR, CDR2 FQNEAQ (reference sequence). The CDR3 DNA is TGTGCCAGCAGCTTAGGGGACACAGGGGGCCCCAATCAGCCCCAGCATTTT. Protein product: CASSLGDTGGPNQPQHF. Full variable domain (outside the CDR3, taken from reference TRBV7-9 and TRBJ1-5): DTGVSQNPRHKITKRGQNVTFRCDPISEHNRLYWYRQTLGQGPEFLTYFQNEAQLEKSRLLSDRFSAERPKGSFSTLEIQRTEQGDSAMYLCASSLGDTGGPNQPQHFGDGTRLSIL.

This sequence joins TRBV2 and TRBJ2-7; 12 nucleotides line up with TRBD1. The CDR3 is 14 residues long. Unmatched junction bases numbered 7, after V lost 6 bases and J lost 7 bases. Germline CDR1 and CDR2: SNHLY and FYNNEI. CDR3 in amino acids: CASRRGQGAKEQYF. The CDR3 DNA is TGTGCCAGCAGACGGGGACAGGGGGCCAAGGAGCAGTACTTC.

This chain links TRBV5-6 with TRBJ2-1; D is possibly TRBD1 or TRBD2 (5 bases each). Germline V lookup: CDR1 SGHDT, CDR2 YYEEEE. Trimming left V 2 bases short and J 6 bases short, with 12 bases between. The CDR3 has 14 residues. The CDR3 protein is CASSFGTGTNEQFF. The CDR3 coding sequence is TGTGCCAGCAGCTTTGGTACGGGGACCAATGAGCAGTTCTTC.

The V gene is TRBV28, the J gene TRBJ2-3; D gene uncertain. With 2 bases removed from V and 3 bases from J, the gap between germline ends came to 9 bases. The CDR3 covers 14 residues. Germline CDR1 reads MDHEN; CDR2 reads SYDVKM. CDR3 DNA: TGTGCCAGCAGTTTAACCGGCCGGACAGATACGCAGTATTTT. It specifies CASSLTGRTDTQYF.

V gene TRBV28 combines with J gene TRBJ2-7, with 11 bases lining up with TRBD2. This CDR3 region has 14 residues. CDR1 is MDHEN and CDR2 is SYDVKM in the germline V gene. Unmatched junction bases numbered 7, after V lost 8 bases and J lost 4 bases. CDR3 amino acids: CASGTSGSWYEQYF. CDR3 in DNA: TGTGCCAGCGGTACTAGCGGGAGTTGGTACGAGCAGTACTTC.

The chain recombines TRBV2 with TRBJ2-3, with D uncertain. Germline assignment: CDR1 SNHLY and CDR2 FYNNEI. The CDR3 sequence is 14 residues long. Trimming removed 6 bases from V and 2 bases from J, with 12 bases in between. The CDR3 spells CASSPRTVTDTQYF. DNA for the CDR3: TGTGCCAGCAGCCCTAGGACGGTCACAGATACGCAGTATTTT. Full variable domain (rest looked up from reference TRBV2 and TRBJ2-3): EPEVTQTPSHQVTQMGQEVILRCVPISNHLYFYWYRQILGQKVEFLVSFYNNEISEKSEIFDDQFSVERPDGSNFTLKIRSTKLEDSAMYFCASSPRTVTDTQYFGPGTRLTVL.

Details on this clone: The same CDR3 is also encoded by other DNA sequences in this sample. This sequence joins TRBV7-9 and TRBJ2-2; 8 bases are shared with TRBD1. J gave up 1 base and V 5 bases, and 3 bases lay outside the gene matches. The CDR3 spans 15 residues. The germline V gene has CDR1 SEHNR and CDR2 FQNEAQ (reference sequence). The CDR3 reads CASSPTGGNTGELFF. The CDR3 DNA is TGTGCCAGCAGCCCAACAGGGGGGAACACCGGGGAGCTGTTTTTT.

The chain uses TRBV7-9 and TRBJ1-4; possible D gene TRBD1, 6 bases. Germline assignment: CDR1 SEHNR and CDR2 FQNEAQ (reference sequence). Trimming took 5 bases from V and 6 from J, leaving 16 bases between them. The CDR3 length is 15 residues. The CDR3 region has the DNA TGTGCCAGCAGCCATACAGGGAGTTGGGATGAAAAACTGTTTTTT. It yields the protein CASSHTGSWDEKLFF.

This chain links TRBV7-2 with TRBJ2-7; 15 bases are a match to TRBD2. This CDR3 comprises 18 residues. V dropped 5 bases and J dropped 0; count of bases not matched to a gene: 8. Germline assignment: CDR1 SGHTA and CDR2 FQGNSA. This chain's CDR3 is CASSKGTSGRFPSYEQYF. CDR3 bases: TGTGCCAGCAGCAAAGGGACTAGCGGGAGGTTCCCCTCCTACGAGCAGTACTTC.

The chain combines TRBV5-1 with TRBJ2-6; D ambiguous. Germline lookup yields CDR1 SGHRS and CDR2 YFSETQ. Trimming took 5 bases from V and 2 from J, leaving 8 bases between them. CDR3 length: 14 residues. Here the CDR3 DNA reads TGCGCCAGCAGAACCCTCCCTGGGGCCAACGTCCTGACTTTC. This translates into CASRTLPGANVLTF.